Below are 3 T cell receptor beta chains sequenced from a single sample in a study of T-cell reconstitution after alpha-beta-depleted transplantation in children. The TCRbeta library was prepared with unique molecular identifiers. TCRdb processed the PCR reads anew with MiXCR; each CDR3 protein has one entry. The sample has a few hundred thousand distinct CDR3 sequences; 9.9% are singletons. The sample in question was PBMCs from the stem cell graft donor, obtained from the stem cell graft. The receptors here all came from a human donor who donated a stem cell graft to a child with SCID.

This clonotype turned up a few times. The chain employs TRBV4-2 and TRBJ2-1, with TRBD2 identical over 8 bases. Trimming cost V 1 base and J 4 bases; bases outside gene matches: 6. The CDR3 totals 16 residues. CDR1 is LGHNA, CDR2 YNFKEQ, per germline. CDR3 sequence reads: CASSQGTGGAYNEQFF. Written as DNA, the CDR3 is TGTGCCAGCAGCCAAGGCACGGGGGGGGCTTACAATGAGCAGTTCTTC.

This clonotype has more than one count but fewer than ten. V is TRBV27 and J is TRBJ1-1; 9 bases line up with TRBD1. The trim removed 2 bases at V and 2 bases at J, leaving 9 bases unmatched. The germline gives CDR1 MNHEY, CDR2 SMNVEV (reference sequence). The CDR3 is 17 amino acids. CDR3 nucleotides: TGTGCCAGCAGTTTAGTGGGACAGGGAGTTTATAACACTGAAGCTTTCTTT. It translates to CASSLVGQGVYNTEAFF.

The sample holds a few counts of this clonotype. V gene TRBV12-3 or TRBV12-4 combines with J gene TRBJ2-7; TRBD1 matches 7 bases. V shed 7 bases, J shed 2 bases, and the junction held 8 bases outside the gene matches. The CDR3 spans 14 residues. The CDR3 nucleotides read TGTGCCAGCAACACAGGGGCCCTGACCTACGAGCAGTACTTC. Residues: CASNTGALTYEQYF.